This TCR beta chain was sequenced in a study of identical twins. TCRdb reprocessed the 5' RACE reads with MiXCR, giving one entry per CDR3 protein. The sample has about 490,000 distinct CDR3 sequences; 15% are singletons. This clonotype occurred many times. This CDR3 is built from 13 residues. The germline CDR1 and CDR2 sequences are SQVTM and ANQGSEA. The junction had 7 bases not matched to a gene; V was cut back by 6 bases and J by 2 bases. These data also formed part of another study, on yellow fever vaccine responses in identical twins.

The chain is built from TRBV29-1 and TRBJ2-7; 7 bases line up with TRBD1. The TCR was taken from a woman between 18 and 29 years old in good health. Input material: CD4+ T cells sorted from blood. Here the CDR3 DNA reads TGCAGCGTGATAGGGGGCTCTACCTACGAGCAGTACTTC. This translates into CSVIGGSTYEQYF.